This T cell receptor beta chain comes out of a study of blood T cell repertoires in COVID-19. As for the study in general: COVID-19 samples collected from the United States, Italy and Spain covered acute and convalescent phases. In each case, the material was cDNA or gDNA derived from T cells, B-cell-depleted T cells, or PBMCs.

How the authors handled the data: Reference gene primers were amplified, and this amplification served to estimate nucleated cell counts. Assay used: immunoSEQ multiplex PCR; TCRdb lists only in-frame clones, some missing. Clone size and the V and J calls come from that table; the DNA yielded D and trimming. The sample yields hundreds of thousands of clones, nearly 90% seen once. Germline-derived CDR1 and CDR2 are MNHEY and SVGAGI. V lost 7 bases and J 0 bases, leaving 15 bases between the germline ends. The length of the CDR3 is 15 residues. Sequenced material: peripheral blood. The rearrangement uses TRBV6-5 and TRBJ1-1, with D perhaps matching TRBD1 (6 bases). This clonotype originated in a man in his late teens or twenties with active or convalescent COVID-19. The CDR3 here is CASTPRGGLNTEAFF. In DNA, the CDR3 is TGTGCCAGCACCCCCCGAGGGGGTTTGAACACTGAAGCTTTCTTT.